The entry that follows covers one TCR beta chain sequence. The clone's antigen remains unknown. There are no base qualities to consult, and no much larger clone falls within one base. Ficoll-Paque density gradient centrifugation was used to isolate PBMCs. Reads for this sample came from an Illumina NovaSeq 6000. cDNA libraries for TCRalpha and TCRbeta were prepared by 5'RACE using constant-segment primers, with sample barcodes and unique molecular identifiers added. Trizol reagent was used to extract RNA from every sample. Amplification of the libraries took two PCR steps, and the second step added a second sample barcode plus Illumina TruSeq adapters. Sequencing of the libraries was done on an Illumina NovaSeq, producing 2 x 150 bp paired-end reads. Per the original workflow: The reads were demultiplexed and collapsed into UMI-guided consensus sequences using migec v1.2.7. Using mixcr v2.1.11, UMI consensuses were aligned to TRA and TRB V and J templates and then assembled into clonotypes. Clonotypes were classified as expanded or contracted when called significant by both edgeR and NoisET, with noise models trained on biological replicates. For edgeR calls, the thresholds were a false discovery rate-adjusted p below 0.01 and a log2 fold-change of 1. As an exploratory analysis of dynamics, max-normalized trajectories of the 1000 most abundant clonotypes were examined with PCA combined with hierarchical clustering. The CD4 or CD8 phenotype of responding clones was assigned using the separately sequenced CD4+ and CD8+ repertoires. In TCRdb, the public reads were trimmed at Q25 with fastp and aligned with MiXCR, with productive beta chains retained. Under each unique CDR3 protein, matching rows form one entry showing the most common genes and DNA. It is TCRdb's table, rather than the study itself, that gives the V and J calls and clone size. The sample includes about 150,000 distinct CDR3 sequences, with approximately 14% observed a single time. The top ten clones comprise roughly 15% of the sample.

These data originate in a study of T-cell memory formation after mild COVID-19 (dated by TCRdb to about 2021). Background for the entire study: TCR sequence clusters from the two donors were found to be largely donor specific. Two young, previously healthy adult volunteers, one female and one male, were included in the cohort. T-cell clones expanding and contracting after mild COVID-19 in two donors were tracked by longitudinal TCRalpha and TCRbeta repertoire sequencing.

Trimming takes 1 base off V and 7 bases off J; junction bases not matched to a gene: 8. The CDR3 runs 16 amino acids, cysteine and phenylalanine included. The kept DNA is CDR3 alone, 48 bases in frame from the first base. The germline V gene (reference sequence) provides CDR1 SEHNR and CDR2 FQNEAQ. The study at large found these results: Only a couple of mild cases were covered in the study, and larger cohorts including severe cases with pre-infection samples were considered necessary. Some responding clones were detected in pre-infection memory, suggesting pre-existing cross-reactive memory T cells joined the SARS-CoV-2 response. Clones contracting from day 15 to 85 had balanced CD4/CD8 phenotypes, while a second wave expanding from day 15 to 37 was biased towards CD4+. Contracting CD4+ clones were found mainly in CM and EM memory subsets, while CD8+ clones were enriched in EMRA. SARS-CoV-2 specificity of the second-wave clones peaking on day 37 was not confirmed.

This receptor was taken from an adult woman who had mild COVID-19 (a few samples of this study predate the infection). The sample titles of this study are shuffled in the database, so cell type and time point are left out; the donor was told from shared clones. Sequencing used PBMCs or a T cell subset sorted from them (not recorded which). The chain was built from TRBV7-9 and TRBJ2-4; TRBD1 aligns with 9 central bases. The CDR3 is CASSLGGQGLGNIQYF. The nucleotide sequence is given as TGTGCCAGCAGCTTAGGAGGACAGGGGTTGGGGAACATTCAGTACTTC.